The present entry profiles one TCR beta chain with its context. The sample originates from a study of blood T cell repertoires in COVID-19. Study summary: The United States, Italy and Spain provided the acute and convalescent COVID-19 samples.

In the source study's methods: The assay estimated nucleated cells by amplifying reference gene primers. Some clones are missing from TCRdb's copy, which holds only in-frame ones; the method was immunoSEQ multiplex PCR. V and J calls and clone size follow that table, whereas D and trimming were derived from the DNA. Among approximately 61,000 clones listed, around 85% were seen once. CDR1 is SGHDT, CDR2 YYEEEE, per germline. V was trimmed by 2 bases and J by 10 bases, leaving 15 bases between them. The CDR3 covers 13 residues. This TCR was recovered from a man aged 70 or older with acute or convalescent COVID-19. V usage is TRBV5-6 and J usage is TRBJ1-1; maybe TRBD1 (5 bases). The sample consisted of peripheral blood. The CDR3 here is CASSFWGARGAFF. In DNA form, the CDR3 reads TGTGCCAGCAGCTTTTGGGGCGCCAGAGGAGCTTTCTTT. Full variable domain (missing parts from reference TRBV5-6 and TRBJ1-1): DAGVTQSPTHLIKTRGQQVTLRCSPKSGHDTVSWYQQALGQGPQFIFQYYEEEERQRGNFPDRFSGHQFPNYSSELNVNALLLGDSALYLCASSFWGARGAFFGQGTRLTVV.